One and the same sample provided the 32 T cell receptor beta chains below, sequenced in a study of cytomegalovirus exposure and HLA in healthy donors (dated by TCRdb to about 2017). The library was obtained by the immunoSEQ multiplex PCR assay. TCRdb re-hosts the immuneACCESS table, in-frame sequences only. Its copies lack some clones; in the studies checked, an unresolved V gene accounts for under half of them, and the cause for the rest is not known. The sample table shows about 56,000 clones, and just over 90% are seen once. The top ten hold 1.1% of the sample. The sequencing sample was made of PBMCs. The origin of the receptors is a man aged 18-30 years in good health and CMV-seronegative.

The chain carries TRBV28 and TRBJ1-5; TRBD1 might be the D (6 bases). The CDR3 has 15 amino acids. V dropped 5 bases and J dropped 3 bases, with 14 bases sitting between them. CDR1 and CDR2 from the germline V gene are MDHEN and SYDVKM. The chain's CDR3 is CASSPPGASNQPQHF. The CDR3 DNA follows: TGTGCCAGCAGTCCCCCAGGGGCTTCCAATCAGCCCCAGCATTTT.

By frequency in the sample, this clone is medium-sized. V usage is TRBV6-1 and J usage is TRBJ2-5, with 9 bases aligning to TRBD2. CDR1 and CDR2 (germline): MNHNS, SASEGT. V shed 6 bases, J shed 4 bases, and the junction held 6 bases outside the gene matches. The CDR3 has 14 amino acids. CDR3 sequence: CASRVAGDVETQYF. The CDR3 nucleotides read TGTGCCAGCAGAGTAGCGGGAGATGTAGAGACCCAGTACTTC.

The chain uses TRBV10-1 and TRBJ1-1; 7 bases map to TRBD1. CDR3 length equals 16 residues. The V gene end was trimmed by 4 bases and the J gene end by 0 bases; junction bases not matched to a gene: 8. Per germline, CDR1 WNHNN and CDR2 SYGVQD (reference sequence). The CDR3, as DNA: TGCGCCAGCAGTGCGGGGACAGCGTCTGTGAACACTGAAGCTTTCTTT. This sequence encodes CASSAGTASVNTEAFF.

V gene TRBV11-2 combines with J gene TRBJ2-5, with D possibly being TRBD2 (6 bases). From germline, CDR1 is SGHAT and CDR2 FQNNGV. Trimming left V 4 bases short and J 1 base short, with 7 bases between. The CDR3 has 13 residues. The CDR3 DNA reads as TGTGCCAGCAGCTCGCGGGGCCAAGAGACCCAGTACTTC. It encodes CASSSRGQETQYF. The variable domain in full, completed from reference TRBV11-2 and TRBJ2-5, reads EAGVAQSPRYKIIEKRQSVAFWCNPISGHATLYWYQQILGQGPKLLIQFQNNGVVDDSQLPKDRFSAERLKGVDSTLKIQPAKLEDSAVYLCASSSRGQETQYFGPGTRLLVL.

The chain uses TRBV9 and TRBJ2-5, with 11 nucleotides matching TRBD2. The CDR3 covers 15 residues. Unmatched junction bases numbered 2, after V lost 0 bases and J lost 4 bases. The germline V gene encodes CDR1 SGDLS and CDR2 YYNGEE. Here the CDR3 reads CASSVGSGRAETQYF. DNA of the CDR3: TGTGCCAGCAGCGTAGGTAGCGGGAGGGCAGAGACCCAGTACTTC.

The chain carries TRBV5-6 and TRBJ2-3, with unresolved D. V gave up 4 bases and J gave up 3 bases, with 3 bases separating them. The germline gives CDR1 SGHDT, CDR2 YYEEEE. The CDR3 loop spans 11 amino acids. The CDR3 DNA sequence: TGTGCCAGCAGCCTTACAGATACGCAGTATTTT. Translating gives CASSLTDTQYF. The full variable domain, with the rest looked up from reference TRBV5-6 and TRBJ2-3, is DAGVTQSPTHLIKTRGQQVTLRCSPKSGHDTVSWYQQALGQGPQFIFQYYEEEERQRGNFPDRFSGHQFPNYSSELNVNALLLGDSALYLCASSLTDTQYFGPGTRLTVL.

The V call is TRBV7-9, the J call TRBJ1-1; a weak D match, TRBD1 (6 bases). This CDR3 region has 12 residues. Trimming cost V 5 bases and J 8 bases, with 12 bases left between them. Germline-derived CDR1 and CDR2 are SEHNR and FQNEAQ (reference sequence). Written as DNA, the CDR3 is TGTGCCAGCAGCCAAAGGACAGAGGAAGCTTTCTTT. This encodes CASSQRTEEAFF.

This clone has a single count. V gene TRBV7-2 combines with J gene TRBJ2-5; D not certain. V lost 1 base and J lost 2, with 8 bases in between. This CDR3 region has 14 residues. The germline gives CDR1 SGHTA, CDR2 FQGNSA. The CDR3 spells CASSLGQAQETQYF. The CDR3, as DNA: TGTGCCAGCAGCTTAGGGCAGGCACAAGAGACCCAGTACTTC.

The chain has TRBV2 and TRBJ2-1, with D hard to call. V dropped 6 bases and J dropped 0 bases, with 12 bases sitting between them. Per germline, CDR1 SNHLY and CDR2 FYNNEI. The CDR3 spans 15 residues. DNA for the CDR3: TGTGCCAGCAGGGTAATACGGAGCTCCTACAATGAGCAGTTCTTC. Amino acids: CASRVIRSSYNEQFF.

Concerning this clone: The germline gene is not matched at one end of the junction; a read error may be the cause. The chain links TRBV7-7 to TRBJ2-1, with TRBD2 matching 14 bases. The CDR3 is 18 amino acids. The germline gives CDR1 SSHAT, CDR2 FNYEAQ (reference sequence). The CDR3 here is CASSEGLAGVTPYNEQFF. The CDR3 DNA reads TGTGCTAGCAGCGAGGGACTAGCGGGAGTTACACCCTACAATGAGCAGTTCTTC.

The CDR3 coding sequence is TGCACCAGCAGCCCGGGGCTAGCGCTACAAGAGACCCAGTACTTC. This gives the protein CTSSPGLALQETQYF. The chain uses TRBV1 and TRBJ2-5; the DNA was not used to check the table's D call, TRBD2. TRBV1 is a known pseudogene. The CDR3 runs to 15 residues.

This rearrangement joins TRBV19 to TRBJ2-7; tentatively, D is TRBD1 (5 bases). Germline CDR1 and CDR2: LNHDA and SQIVND (reference sequence). Trimming shortened V by 6 bases and J by 0 bases, and 12 bases separated the two germline ends. This CDR3 is built from 14 residues. CDR3 sequence reads: CASRQGPLSYEQYF. The CDR3 DNA follows: TGTGCCAGTAGGCAGGGTCCCCTCTCCTACGAGCAGTACTTC.

V usage is TRBV13 and J usage is TRBJ2-3; TRBD1 aligns across 7 bases. Germline CDR1 and CDR2: PRHDT and FYEKMQ (reference sequence). CDR3 length equals 16 residues. Unmatched junction bases numbered 8, after V lost 5 bases and J lost 0 bases. CDR3: CASSPQGFTSTDTQYF. The CDR3 DNA reads TGTGCCAGCAGCCCACAGGGGTTTACTAGCACAGATACGCAGTATTTT.

The J gene is TRBJ2-3, the V gene TRBV5-1; D may be TRBD2 (6 bases). This CDR3 spans 14 amino acids. From germline, CDR1 is SGHRS and CDR2 YFSETQ. Trimming cost V 4 bases and J 2 bases, with 11 bases left between them. The chain's CDR3 is CASSPSSDTDTQYF. Written as DNA, the CDR3 is TGCGCCAGCAGCCCCTCTAGCGACACAGATACGCAGTATTTT.

The chain carries TRBV6-1 and TRBJ2-7, with TRBD2 identical over 10 bases. The CDR3 totals 13 residues. Germline V CDR1 and CDR2: MNHNS, SASEGT. V shed 6 bases, J shed 4 bases, and the junction held 3 bases outside the gene matches. CDR3 protein: CASRGLASYEQYF. CDR3 nucleotides: TGTGCCAGCAGGGGACTAGCGAGTTACGAGCAGTACTTC.

This chain links TRBV5-6 with TRBJ1-3, with TRBD1 as a possible D gene (5 bases). V lost 8 bases and J lost 11, with 23 bases in between. The germline gives CDR1 SGHDT, CDR2 YYEEEE. The CDR3 contains 14 residues. The CDR3 DNA is TGTGCCAGTTCCCATCAGGGAAGGTTGGCGGCCATATATTTT. This encodes CASSHQGRLAAIYF.

The rearrangement links TRBV18 to TRBJ2-7; 9 nucleotides match TRBD2. Germline CDR1 reads KGHSH; CDR2 reads LQKENI. The CDR3 length is 15 residues. With 0 bases clipped from V and 4 bases from J, the junction kept 4 bases outside the gene matches. CDR3 nucleotides: TGTGCCAGCTCACCACCGCTAGCGGGAACATACGAGCAGTACTTC. Protein product: CASSPPLAGTYEQYF.

The rearrangement uses TRBV27 and TRBJ1-2, with 7 bases aligning to TRBD1. The CDR3 has 17 amino acids. Germline CDR1 MNHEY, CDR2 SMNVEV (reference sequence). V lost 2 bases to trimming and J lost 4 bases; unmatched junction nucleotides: 13. DNA of the CDR3: TGTGCCAGCAGTTTAAACGGACAGGCAGGTCGTTTCTATGGCTACACCTTC. As protein: CASSLNGQAGRFYGYTF.

The genes are TRBV27 and TRBJ2-1; no clear D. V was shortened by 3 bases and J by 8 bases, with 14 bases between the two germline ends. Per the germline V gene, CDR1 is MNHEY and CDR2 is SMNVEV (reference sequence). CDR3 length: 14 residues. CDR3 protein: CASSFGPDADEQFF. DNA of the CDR3: TGTGCCAGCAGTTTTGGGCCCGACGCAGATGAGCAGTTCTTC.

A single count supports this clone. The chain combines TRBV4-2 with TRBJ2-5, with 9 bases identical to TRBD1. CDR3 length: 16 residues. With 1 base clipped from V and 2 bases from J, the junction kept 5 bases outside the gene matches. CDR1 and CDR2 from the germline V gene are LGHNA and YNFKEQ. CDR3 coding DNA: TGTGCCAGCAGCCAAGGACAGGGGGGAACACAAGAGACCCAGTACTTC. It codes for CASSQGQGGTQETQYF.

The chain combines TRBV28 with TRBJ2-6; weak D call: TRBD1 (5 bases). This CDR3 contains 14 residues. Trimming left V 6 bases short and J 4 bases short, with 10 bases between. CDR1 is MDHEN and CDR2 is SYDVKM in the germline V gene. This CDR3 is CASRSGPGANVLTF. The CDR3 DNA follows: TGTGCCAGCAGATCAGGGCCCGGGGCCAACGTCCTGACTTTC.

This clone was recorded once. The J gene is TRBJ2-7, the V gene TRBV6-5; unclear D gene. V shed 6 bases and J shed 3 bases, with 12 bases lying between them. The germline gives CDR1 MNHEY, CDR2 SVGAGI. The CDR3 runs 13 residues. The CDR3 protein is CASRKQRDYEQYF. The CDR3 DNA is TGTGCCAGCAGGAAACAGAGAGACTACGAGCAGTACTTC.

The V and J genes are TRBV28 and TRBJ2-6; 8 bases are a match to TRBD1. CDR1 is MDHEN, CDR2 SYDVKM, per germline. Trimming removed 3 bases from V and 1 base from J; junction bases left unmatched: 2. The CDR3 sequence is 16 residues long. The CDR3 is CASSFQGASGANVLTF. In DNA, the CDR3 is TGTGCCAGCAGTTTCCAGGGGGCTTCTGGGGCCAACGTCCTGACTTTC.

Details on this clone: The sample contains more than one DNA sequence encoding this CDR3. The CDR3 is CASSYGQGGGYTF. For the CDR3, the DNA is TGTGCCAGCAGTTATGGACAGGGCGGCGGCTACACCTTC. The chain is built from TRBV6-6 and TRBJ1-2; 8 bases are shared with TRBD1. Trimming removed 3 bases from V and 8 bases from J; junction bases left unmatched: 5. The CDR3 is 13 residues long. The germline CDR1 and CDR2 sequences are MNHNY and SVGAGI (reference sequence).

The genes are TRBV6-1 and TRBJ2-2; TRBD1 matches at 7 bases. This CDR3 is built from 14 residues. Germline CDR1 reads MNHNS; CDR2 reads SASEGT. After removal of 4 bases from V and 7 bases from J, the junction contained 6 bases not matched to a gene. The CDR3 protein is CASSGTGVGGELFF. The CDR3 nucleotides read TGTGCCAGCAGTGGAACAGGGGTGGGCGGGGAGCTGTTTTTT.

The genes are TRBV11-2 and TRBJ2-7; 7 bases match TRBD2. Looked up from germline, CDR1 is SGHAT and CDR2 is FQNNGV. The CDR3 is made up of 14 amino acids. J lost 7 bases, V lost 4 bases, and 10 bases had no gene match. CDR3 in DNA: TGTGCCAGCAGCTCAACTAGCGCCGGGAAGGAGCAGTACTTC. Encoded protein: CASSSTSAGKEQYF. Filled out from reference TRBV11-2 and TRBJ2-7, the complete variable domain reads EAGVAQSPRYKIIEKRQSVAFWCNPISGHATLYWYQQILGQGPKLLIQFQNNGVVDDSQLPKDRFSAERLKGVDSTLKIQPAKLEDSAVYLCASSSTSAGKEQYFGPGTRLTVT.

This clone showed up just once. The rearrangement links TRBV6-5 to TRBJ2-3, with 9 bases aligning to TRBD1. Germline V CDR1 and CDR2: MNHEY, SVGAGI. This CDR3 has 15 residues. Unmatched junction bases numbered 5, after V lost 5 bases and J lost 2 bases. The CDR3 protein is CASSARTGATDTQYF. The CDR3 nucleotides read TGTGCCAGCAGTGCCAGGACAGGGGCCACAGATACGCAGTATTTT.

V and J are TRBV5-6 and TRBJ2-2, with 13 bases aligning to TRBD2. V lost 3 bases, J lost 4 bases, and 3 bases stayed unmatched. The CDR3 has 16 amino acids. Germline CDR1 reads SGHDT; CDR2 reads YYEEEE. The CDR3 DNA sequence: TGTGCCAGCAGCTCCGGACTAGCGGGAGCCACCGGGGAGCTGTTTTTT. Its protein product is CASSSGLAGATGELFF.

V gene TRBV9 combines with J gene TRBJ1-1; the match to TRBD1 covers 7 bases. The V gene end was trimmed by 0 bases and the J gene end by 7 bases; junction bases not matched to a gene: 3. From germline, CDR1 is SGDLS and CDR2 YYNGEE. The CDR3 extends over 13 amino acids. CDR3 sequence (DNA): TGTGCCAGCAGCGTAGCGTCAGGGGGTGAAGCTTTCTTT. This translates into CASSVASGGEAFF.

The chain joins TRBV25-1 to TRBJ1-3; possibly TRBD1 for D (6 bases). V gave up 3 bases and J gave up 1 base, with 7 bases separating them. From germline, CDR1 is MGHDK and CDR2 SYGVNS. The CDR3 is 14 residues long. The CDR3 sequence: CASSDGTSGNTIYF. The CDR3 nucleotides are TGTGCCAGCAGTGATGGGACATCTGGAAACACCATATATTTT.

The chain couples TRBV9 to TRBJ2-1; 8 positions agree with TRBD1. V trimming: 4 bases; J trimming: 13 bases; junction bases outside the gene matches: 13. CDR1 and CDR2 (germline): SGDLS, YYNGEE. CDR3 length equals 14 residues. The CDR3 DNA reads TGTGCCAGCAGCCCCCCACAGGGGGGATTTCGTCAGTTCTTC. Its protein product is CASSPPQGGFRQFF.

The V call is TRBV6-1, the J call TRBJ2-7; D might be TRBD1 (5 bases). Deletions cut 7 bases from V and 4 bases from J, with 17 bases between. CDR1 is MNHNS and CDR2 is SASEGT in the germline V gene. The CDR3 is made up of 14 amino acids. The CDR3 loop reads CASKVQAQSYEQYF. Written as DNA, the CDR3 is TGTGCCAGCAAAGTACAGGCTCAATCGTACGAGCAGTACTTC.